The clone carrying this T cell receptor (beta chain) was detected many times. Its specificity is unknown. The sample originates from a study of human T cells and chemical hapten exposure. Study in general: Alopecia areata, totalis or universalis affected patients, mainly female.

Trimming pared 3 bases from V and 6 bases from J, leaving 7 bases between. The CDR3 extends over 12 amino acids. Germline CDR1 and CDR2: LGHDT and YNNKEL (reference sequence). MiXCR was run by TCRdb on the RACE reads, yielding one entry per CDR3 protein. The data show under 300,000 distinct CDR3 sequences, approximately 8.4% seen once. Noted time point: pre-sensitization, week 0. Treatment defined: therapeutic diphenylcyclopropenone sensitization with weekly scalp DPC. Each donor was an alopecia patient between 18 and 70 years of age who qualified for DPC. Study-wide points: Given that the donors had alopecia, their immune response may differ from that seen in healthy people.

This clonotype was sampled from a woman between 35 and 50 years old with alopecia areata. Some clones in this sample may be carry-over from other donors' samples. The source material was whole blood, sampled in connection with sensitization to the hapten diphenylcyclopropenone (DPC). The V gene is TRBV3-1, the J gene TRBJ2-3; D gene ambiguous. The CDR3 nucleotides read TGTGCCAGCAGCCAGACTGGGGATACGCAGTATTTT. It encodes CASSQTGDTQYF.